One sample yielded the 19 T cell receptor beta chains listed below, sequenced in a study of early T cells in non-severe SARS-CoV-2 infection. TCRdb ran MiXCR on the 5' RACE reads and lists one entry per CDR3 protein. This sample has about 49,000 distinct CDR3 sequences, with roughly 10% found just once. Sequencing input: whole blood. The receptors were gathered from an adult who was a healthcare worker with PCR-confirmed SARS-CoV-2 infection or an uninfected control (not recorded which).

This clonotype was observed many times. The chain couples TRBV7-3 to TRBJ2-1; D is ambiguous. The CDR3 sequence is 16 residues long. Germline assignment: CDR1 SGHTA and CDR2 FQGTGA. V was clipped by 2 bases and J by 2 bases, with 13 bases between them. As DNA, the CDR3 is TGTGCCAGCAGCTTAGGCCCCAGTGTCGCCTACAATGAGCAGTTCTTC. Protein sequence: CASSLGPSVAYNEQFF.

This clonotype was observed a handful of times. The J gene is TRBJ2-3, the V gene TRBV20-1; maybe TRBD2 (6 bases). Germline loops: CDR1 DFQATT, CDR2 SNEGSKA (reference sequence). Trimming took off 0 bases at V and 7 bases at J, with 17 bases between the two ends. The CDR3 consists of 15 residues. The CDR3 DNA reads as TGCAGTGCTAGAGACGGGAGTCGCAGCACGTATACGCAGTATTTT. This codes for CSARDGSRSTYTQYF.

The table lists this clonotype with a few counts. CDR3 bases: TGCGCCAGCAGCCAATTAGCGGAGAGCTCCTACAATGAGCAGTTCTTC. It yields the protein CASSQLAESSYNEQFF. The V and J genes are TRBV4-1 and TRBJ2-1; maybe TRBD2 (6 bases). CDR3 length: 16 amino acids. V lost 2 bases and J 0 bases, leaving 11 bases between the germline ends. CDR1 MGHRA and CDR2 YSYEKL come from the germline V gene.

The chain is built from TRBV29-1 and TRBJ2-2; D is unresolved. The CDR3 consists of 12 residues. CDR1 SQVTM and CDR2 ANQGSEA come from the germline V gene. Trimming left V 6 bases short and J 3 bases short, with 8 bases between. DNA of the CDR3: TGCAGCGTGAAAGACTACACCGGGGAGCTGTTTTTT. Its translation is CSVKDYTGELFF.

This clonotype was seen repeatedly, ten times or more. The V and J genes are TRBV7-2 and TRBJ2-3, with TRBD1 matching over 11 bases. The V segment lost 1 base and the J segment 6 bases; nucleotides outside the gene matches: 6. Germline V gives CDR1 SGHTA, CDR2 FQGNSA. The CDR3 contains 16 residues. The CDR3 loop is CASSLDLGQGGDTQYF. CDR3 nucleotides: TGTGCCAGCAGCTTAGATCTGGGACAGGGGGGTGATACGCAGTATTTT. The complete variable domain, with remaining parts taken from reference TRBV7-2 and TRBJ2-3, reads GAGVSQSPSNKVTEKGKDVELRCDPISGHTALYWYRQSLGQGLEFLIYFQGNSAPDKSGLPSDRFSAERTGGSVSTLTIQRTQQEDSAVYLCASSLDLGQGGDTQYFGPGTRLTVL.

This clonotype was observed a few times. This rearrangement joins TRBV6-1 to TRBJ1-2; maybe TRBD1 (5 bases). The V end was cut by 1 base, the J end by 3 bases, with 12 bases between. The germline V gene has CDR1 MNHNS and CDR2 SASEGT. CDR3 length equals 15 residues. The CDR3 bases are TGTGCCAGCAGTGAAGTCCCAGGGACCTACTATGGCTACACCTTC. Protein sequence: CASSEVPGTYYGYTF.

The chain employs TRBV7-9 and TRBJ1-2; 7 bases agree with TRBD1. The germline CDR1 and CDR2 sequences are SEHNR and FQNEAQ (reference sequence). The CDR3 is 14 amino acids. Trimming removed 6 bases from V and 10 bases from J; junction bases left unmatched: 14. This chain's CDR3 is CASRGRDSFLTYTF. In DNA, the CDR3 is TGTGCCAGCAGGGGCCGGGACAGCTTTTTGACCTACACCTTC.

CDR3 protein: CASSSDRGSEKLFF. In DNA form, the CDR3 reads TGTGCCAGCAGTTCGGACAGGGGAAGCGAAAAACTGTTTTTT. The chain couples TRBV6-5 to TRBJ1-4, with TRBD1 identical over 9 bases. Germline-derived CDR1 and CDR2 are MNHEY and SVGAGI. The CDR3 length is 14 residues. V shed 4 bases and J 8 bases; nucleotides not matched to a gene: 5.

This clonotype showed up just a few times. This chain connects TRBV11-3 to TRBJ2-1; D is uncertain. Trimming stripped 1 base from V and 0 bases from J, with 7 bases between. CDR3 length: 15 amino acids. Looked up from germline, CDR1 is SGHNT and CDR2 is YENEEA. Here the CDR3 DNA reads TGTGCCAGCAGCTTAGGTGCAAGCTCCTACAATGAGCAGTTCTTC. Amino acid sequence: CASSLGASSYNEQFF. Full variable domain (remainder filled in from reference TRBV11-3 and TRBJ2-1): EAGVVQSPRYKIIEKKQPVAFWCNPISGHNTLYWYLQNLGQGPELLIRYENEEAVDDSQLPKDRFSAERLKGVDSTLKIQPAELGDSAVYLCASSLGASSYNEQFFGPGTRLTVL.

At least ten counts were recorded for this clonotype. This chain connects TRBV5-6 to TRBJ2-1; a weak D match, TRBD2 (6 bases). The CDR3 has 12 amino acids. In germline, CDR1 is SGHDT, CDR2 YYEEEE. With 6 bases removed from V and 13 bases from J, the gap between germline ends came to 17 bases. For the CDR3, the DNA is TGTGCCAGCACCCTGGGGCCGGGGGACCAGTTCTTC. Translated, it gives CASTLGPGDQFF.

V and J are TRBV10-3 and TRBJ2-5, with TRBD2 as a possible D gene (5 bases). V was pared by 10 bases and J by 3 bases, with 18 bases between. This CDR3 region has 14 residues. The germline V gene has CDR1 ENHRY and CDR2 SYGVKD. The CDR3 loop reads CATGREGTKETQYF. The CDR3 DNA is TGTGCCACCGGGCGAGAGGGTACAAAAGAGACCCAGTACTTC.

The sample holds a few counts of this clonotype. J is TRBJ1-6 and V is TRBV5-6, with TRBD1 matching over 7 bases. The CDR3 contains 16 residues. With V trimmed by 3 bases and J by 10 bases, 13 bases remained unmatched. Germline V gives CDR1 SGHDT, CDR2 YYEEEE. CDR3: CASSYYSGQHYSPLHF. The CDR3, as DNA: TGTGCCAGCAGCTACTATTCGGGACAGCACTACTCACCCCTCCACTTT.

In this sample, this clonotype turned up many times. The chain links TRBV7-8 to TRBJ2-3; D uncertain. The length of the CDR3 is 13 residues. Germline V gene lookup returns CDR1 SGHVS and CDR2 FQNEAQ. Trimming took 1 base from V and 9 from J, leaving 11 bases between them. This chain's CDR3 is CASSLDGETTQYF. CDR3 coding DNA: TGTGCCAGCAGCTTAGATGGGGAAACCACGCAGTATTTT. Variable domain in full (rest from reference TRBV7-8 and TRBJ2-3): GAGVSQSPRYKVAKRGQDVALRCDPISGHVSLFWYQQALGQGPEFLTYFQNEAQLDKSGLPSDRFFAERPEGSVSTLKIQRTQQEDSAVYLCASSLDGETTQYFGPGTRLTVL.

This clonotype has only a few counts. This chain uses TRBV7-2 with TRBJ2-4; D is perhaps TRBD2 (6 bases). The V gene lost 1 base and the J gene lost 2 bases, with 9 bases spanning the gap. This CDR3 region has 15 residues. Germline lookup yields CDR1 SGHTA and CDR2 FQGNSA. The CDR3 nucleotides are TGTGCCAGCAGCTTAGTTTGGGACTCCAAAAACATTCAGTACTTC. Translating it yields CASSLVWDSKNIQYF.

This chain uses TRBV29-1 with TRBJ1-1; no clear D gene. CDR1 and CDR2 (germline): SQVTM, ANQGSEA. Trimming took 7 bases from V and 8 from J, leaving 8 bases between them. The CDR3 is 9 residues long. The CDR3 nucleotides read TGCAGCGCTGGGCCCGAAGCTTTCTTT. This codes for CSAGPEAFF.

This clonotype was recorded at least ten times. The chain recombines TRBV29-1 with TRBJ2-5, with D perhaps matching TRBD1 (6 bases). The V gene lost 2 bases and the J gene lost 9 bases, with 13 bases spanning the gap. Germline CDR1 SQVTM, CDR2 ANQGSEA. This CDR3 spans 12 amino acids. The CDR3 DNA reads TGCAGCGTTGAACGACAGGCCGGCGCCCAGTACTTC. It codes for CSVERQAGAQYF.

Many counts were recorded for this clonotype. The chain links TRBV6-8 to TRBJ1-3; D may be TRBD1 (5 bases). Germline V gene lookup returns CDR1 MNHGY and CDR2 SAAAGT. Deletions cut 6 bases from V and 4 bases from J, with 13 bases between. The CDR3 has 14 amino acids. The CDR3 protein is CASSSGTNGNTIYF. CDR3 coding DNA: TGTGCCAGCAGCAGCGGGACCAACGGAAACACCATATATTTT.

This clonotype was detected many times. The V and J genes are TRBV2 and TRBJ2-7, with D perhaps matching TRBD1 or TRBD2 (5 bases each). This CDR3 is built from 12 residues. Germline assignment: CDR1 SNHLY and CDR2 FYNNEI. The V and J ends lost 8 bases and 2 bases respectively, with 10 bases between them. CDR3 coding DNA: TGTGCCAGCGGGGACGGCGCCTACGAGCAGTACTTC. Protein product: CASGDGAYEQYF. Supplemented by reference TRBV2 and TRBJ2-7, the full variable domain reads EPEVTQTPSHQVTQMGQEVILRCVPISNHLYFYWYRQILGQKVEFLVSFYNNEISEKSEIFDDQFSVERPDGSNFTLKIRSTKLEDSAMYFCASGDGAYEQYFGPGTRLTVT.

The chain links TRBV6-5 to TRBJ2-5; D call uncertain. The CDR3 spans 13 residues. The V end was cut by 6 bases, the J end by 2 bases, with 10 bases between. From germline, CDR1 is MNHEY and CDR2 SVGAGI. For the CDR3, the DNA is TGTGCCAGCAGCCCCATGCAGCAAGAGACCCAGTACTTC. As protein: CASSPMQQETQYF.